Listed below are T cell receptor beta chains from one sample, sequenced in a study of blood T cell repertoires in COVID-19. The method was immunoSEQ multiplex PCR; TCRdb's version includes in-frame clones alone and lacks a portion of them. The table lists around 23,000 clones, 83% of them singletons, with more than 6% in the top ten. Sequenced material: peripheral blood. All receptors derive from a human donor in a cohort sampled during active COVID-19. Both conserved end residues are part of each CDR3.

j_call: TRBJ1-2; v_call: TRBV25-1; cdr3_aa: CASSEGGSVYTF
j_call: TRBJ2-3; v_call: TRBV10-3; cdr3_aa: CAITQNVDRGANTQYF
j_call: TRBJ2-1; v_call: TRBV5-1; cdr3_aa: CASSATSGETNEQFF
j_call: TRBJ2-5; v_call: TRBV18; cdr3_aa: CASSPGRTGETQYF
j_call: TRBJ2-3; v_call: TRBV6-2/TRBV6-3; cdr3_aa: CASSHPTGWRTDTQYF
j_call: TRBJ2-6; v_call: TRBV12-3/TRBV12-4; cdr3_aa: CASSFASGTPKSF
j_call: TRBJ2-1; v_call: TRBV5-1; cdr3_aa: CASSFRGSEQFF
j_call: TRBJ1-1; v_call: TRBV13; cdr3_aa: CASSPSPTGSAEAFF
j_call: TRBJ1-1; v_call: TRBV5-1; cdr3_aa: CASSLDLTEAFF
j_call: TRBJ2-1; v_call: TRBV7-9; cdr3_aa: CASSLGTGTRNEQFF
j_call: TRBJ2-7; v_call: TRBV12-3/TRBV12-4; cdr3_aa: CASSGTVGEQYF
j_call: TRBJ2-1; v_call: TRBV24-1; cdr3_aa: CATSGFVQGENSYNEQFF
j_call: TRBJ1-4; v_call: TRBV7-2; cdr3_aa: CASSLVRVGGEKLFF
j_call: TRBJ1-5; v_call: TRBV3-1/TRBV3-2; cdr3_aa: CASSETWTGHNQPQHF
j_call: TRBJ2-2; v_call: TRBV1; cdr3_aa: CTSRLAGGHPGELFF
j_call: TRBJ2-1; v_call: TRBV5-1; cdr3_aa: CASMAADYYNEQFF
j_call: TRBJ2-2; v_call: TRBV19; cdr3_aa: CASSGHGFSGELFF
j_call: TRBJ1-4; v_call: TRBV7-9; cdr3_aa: CASSLGQGNEKLFF
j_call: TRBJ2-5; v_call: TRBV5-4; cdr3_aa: CASSPKDREETQYF
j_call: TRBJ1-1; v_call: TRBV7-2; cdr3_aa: CASSSRQGATEAFF
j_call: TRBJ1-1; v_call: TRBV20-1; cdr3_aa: CSASRAGGGTEAFF
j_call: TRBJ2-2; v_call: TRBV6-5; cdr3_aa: CASSSGTLSTGELFF
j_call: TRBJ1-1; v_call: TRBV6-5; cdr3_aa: CASSYYRGNTEAFF
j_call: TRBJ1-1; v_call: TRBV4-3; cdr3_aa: CASSQVARLSNTEAFF
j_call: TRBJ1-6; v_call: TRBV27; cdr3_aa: CASHPSGNNSPLHF
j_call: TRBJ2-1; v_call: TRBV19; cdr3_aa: CASSSLAGGDEQFF
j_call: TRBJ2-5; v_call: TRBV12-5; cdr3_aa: CASGNGQGGMETQYF
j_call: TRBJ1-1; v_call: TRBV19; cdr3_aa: CASSIGRRGDEAFF
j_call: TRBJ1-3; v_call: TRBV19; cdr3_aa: CASMQRGYTIYF
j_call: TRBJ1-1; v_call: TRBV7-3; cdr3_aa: CASSLKQGAEAFF
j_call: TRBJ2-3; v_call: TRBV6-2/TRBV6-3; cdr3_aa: CASSSYRTSGATDTQYF
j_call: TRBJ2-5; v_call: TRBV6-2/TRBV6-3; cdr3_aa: CASSPTSGGALYF
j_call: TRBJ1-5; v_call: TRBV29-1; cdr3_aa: CSVGISGQGNQPQHF
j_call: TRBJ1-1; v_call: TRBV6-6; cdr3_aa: CASRQGNTEAFF
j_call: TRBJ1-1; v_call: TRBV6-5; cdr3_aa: CASSWARFNTEAFF
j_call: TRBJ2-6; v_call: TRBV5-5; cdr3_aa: CASSTSGGNSGANVLTF
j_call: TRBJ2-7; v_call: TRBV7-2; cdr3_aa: CASSLTKRTGPYEQYF
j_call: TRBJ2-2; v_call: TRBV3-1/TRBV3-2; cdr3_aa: CASSRWTGGGTGELFF
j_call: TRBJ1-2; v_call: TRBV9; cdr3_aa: CASSIGLIPANYGYTF
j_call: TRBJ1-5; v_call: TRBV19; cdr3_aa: CASSIGNQPQHF
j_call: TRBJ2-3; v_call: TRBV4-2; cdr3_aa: CASSHTSGGVRDTQYF
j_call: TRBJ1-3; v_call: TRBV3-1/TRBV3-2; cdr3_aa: CASSQAGTGGAGNTIYF
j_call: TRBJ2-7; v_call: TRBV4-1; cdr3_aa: CASSQALGWRGGYEQYF
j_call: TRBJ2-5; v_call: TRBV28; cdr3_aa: CASNLAGGPKMETQYF
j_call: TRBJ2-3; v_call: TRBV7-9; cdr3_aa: CASSLGLASDTQYF
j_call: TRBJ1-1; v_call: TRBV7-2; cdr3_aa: CASAQEGQGITEAFF
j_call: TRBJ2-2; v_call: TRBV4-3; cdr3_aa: CASSRNADRNTGELFF
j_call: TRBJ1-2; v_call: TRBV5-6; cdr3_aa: CASSLRAGTLNYGYTF
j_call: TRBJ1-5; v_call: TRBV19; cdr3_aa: CASRDRGLGNQPQHF
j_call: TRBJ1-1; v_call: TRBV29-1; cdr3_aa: CSVSQGLGTEAFF
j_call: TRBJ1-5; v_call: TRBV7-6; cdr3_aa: CASSEGQGNGQPQHF
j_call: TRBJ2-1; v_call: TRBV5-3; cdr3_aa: CARSLTSGGVNEQFF
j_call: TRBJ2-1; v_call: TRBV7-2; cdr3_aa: CASSSRDSSYNEQFF
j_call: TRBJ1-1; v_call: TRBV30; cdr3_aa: CAWSRTGFDEAFF